This TCR beta chain emerged from a study of cytomegalovirus exposure and HLA in healthy donors. Overall study results and limits: Across donors, most TCRs were seen rarely, yet some public ones were widespread.

This CDR3 comprises 16 residues. Germline V CDR1 and CDR2: GTSNPN, SVGIG (reference sequence). The PCR employed 60 Vbeta primers together with 13 Jbeta primers. Here immunoSEQ multiplex PCR was the method, and the copy in TCRdb shows in-frame clones only, minus some. The table shows more than 150,000 clones, with 70% to 90% occurring only once. As to this clone: Its antigen is undetermined. Compared with germline, one end of the junction differs, possibly owing to a read error.

The source is a woman under 30 in good health and CMV-seronegative. The J gene is TRBJ1-2, the V gene TRBV30, with TRBD1 as a possible D gene (6 bases). The sequencing sample was made of PBMCs. The CDR3 reads CAGSLTGTRRSGGYTF. The CDR3 nucleotides read TGTGCCGGGAGCCTAACAGGGACCCGCCGTAGTGGGGGCTACACCTTC.